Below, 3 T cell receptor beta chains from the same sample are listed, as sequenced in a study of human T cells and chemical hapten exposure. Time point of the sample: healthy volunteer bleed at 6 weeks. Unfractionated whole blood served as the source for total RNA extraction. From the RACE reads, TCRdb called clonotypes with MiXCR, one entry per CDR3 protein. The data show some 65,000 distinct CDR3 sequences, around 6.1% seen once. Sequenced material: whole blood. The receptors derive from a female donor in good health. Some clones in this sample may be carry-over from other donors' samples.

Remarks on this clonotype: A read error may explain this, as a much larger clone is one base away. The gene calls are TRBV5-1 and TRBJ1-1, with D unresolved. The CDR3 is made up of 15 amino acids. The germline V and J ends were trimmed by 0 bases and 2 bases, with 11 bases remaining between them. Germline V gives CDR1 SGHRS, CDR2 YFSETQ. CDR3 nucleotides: TGCGCCAGCAGCTTGGCCATGGCCATAAACACTGAAGCTTTCTTT. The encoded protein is CASSLAMAINTEAFF.

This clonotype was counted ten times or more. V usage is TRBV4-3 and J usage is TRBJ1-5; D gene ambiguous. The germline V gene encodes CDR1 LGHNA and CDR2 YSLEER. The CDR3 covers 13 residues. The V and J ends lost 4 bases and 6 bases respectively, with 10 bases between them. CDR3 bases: TGCGCCAGCAGCCCACGGGGTAGTCAGCCCCAGCATTTT. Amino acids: CASSPRGSQPQHF.

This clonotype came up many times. CDR3 region: CASSPGPVMDTQYF. CDR3 DNA: TGTGCCAGCAGCCCGGGCCCGGTTATGGATACGCAGTATTTT. The chain carries TRBV28 and TRBJ2-3; no clear D gene. The CDR3 consists of 14 residues. Germline loops: CDR1 MDHEN, CDR2 SYDVKM. Trimming cost V 6 bases and J 6 bases, with 16 bases left between them.